The next 10 T cell receptor beta chains were all read from a single sample in a study of Graves' ophthalmopathy and Graves' hyperthyroidism. Beta-chain TCR CDR3 regions were amplified from RNA transcripts. An initial RT-PCR round employing HTBI primers preceded a second-round multiplex PCR. TCRdb re-analysed the multiplex PCR reads in MiXCR, keeping a single row per CDR3 protein. The table shows 600,000 to 650,000 distinct CDR3 sequences, with about 24% occurring only once. Source material: peripheral blood. These TCRs come from a woman between 18 and 29 years old with stable Graves' hyperthyroidism. Some clones in this sample may be carry-over from other donors' samples.

This rearrangement joins TRBV25-1 to TRBJ2-7, with D perhaps TRBD2 (6 bases). The CDR3 loop spans 14 amino acids. V gave up 9 bases and J gave up 2 bases, with 17 bases separating them. CDR1 and CDR2 from the germline V gene are MGHDK and SYGVNS. This CDR3 reads CASARGGPTYEQYF. The CDR3 nucleotides read TGTGCCAGTGCCCGAGGAGGGCCCACCTACGAGCAGTACTTC.

The CDR3 DNA reads TGTGCCAGCACCCCTTCCGGTGGAGGGGGCCGCAATCAGCCCCAGCATTTT. Its translation: CASTPSGGGGRNQPQHF. This chain connects TRBV28 to TRBJ1-5; 7 bases agree with TRBD1. V lost 7 bases, J lost 2 bases, and 14 bases stayed unmatched. Per germline, CDR1 MDHEN and CDR2 SYDVKM. This CDR3 spans 17 amino acids.

This clonotype appeared many times. The DNA of the CDR3 is TGCAGCGTCGCTAACAGGGGGGGTGGCTACACCTTC. Translating it yields CSVANRGGGYTF. This rearrangement joins TRBV29-1 to TRBJ1-2; 8 bases agree with TRBD1. Germline V gene data show CDR1 as SQVTM and CDR2 as ANQGSEA. V was clipped by 6 bases and J by 7 bases; unmatched bases: 7. CDR3 length: 12 residues.

The CDR3 is CATSDPGVGGYTF. CDR3 DNA sequence: TGTGCCACCAGTGATCCAGGGGTTGGTGGCTACACCTTC. The chain uses TRBV24-1 and TRBJ1-2, with TRBD1 as a possible D gene (6 bases). Trimming took 3 bases from V and 7 from J, leaving 11 bases between them. The germline V gene has CDR1 KGHDR and CDR2 SFDVKD. This CDR3 has 13 residues.

This clonotype was counted at least ten times. The chain is built from TRBV28 and TRBJ1-1, with D possibly being TRBD1 (5 bases). This CDR3 comprises 14 residues. In germline, CDR1 is MDHEN, CDR2 SYDVKM. Trimming shortened V by 5 bases and J by 3 bases, and 13 bases separated the two germline ends. The CDR3 nucleotides are TGTGCCAGCAGTAATACCGGGACCTACACTGAAGCTTTCTTT. It yields the protein CASSNTGTYTEAFF.

This chain joins TRBV20-1 and TRBJ2-1, with TRBD2 matching over 9 bases. CDR1 and CDR2 from the germline V gene are DFQATT and SNEGSKA (reference sequence). V shed 6 bases and J 3 bases; nucleotides not matched to a gene: 6. This CDR3 has 14 residues. As DNA, the CDR3 is TGCAGTGCCGGGCGGGGGGGCGACTACAATGAGCAGTTCTTC. This encodes CSAGRGGDYNEQFF.

J is TRBJ1-5 and V is TRBV2; 7 bases match TRBD1. The CDR3 sequence is 17 residues long. V trimming: 6 bases; J trimming: 9 bases; junction bases outside the gene matches: 20. Germline V gene lookup returns CDR1 SNHLY and CDR2 FYNNEI. CDR3 residues: CASSPSQGDPAKGPQHF. The CDR3, as DNA: TGTGCCAGCAGCCCCTCTCAGGGGGACCCCGCAAAAGGGCCCCAGCATTTT. Full variable domain (missing parts from reference TRBV2 and TRBJ1-5): EPEVTQTPSHQVTQMGQEVILRCVPISNHLYFYWYRQILGQKVEFLVSFYNNEISEKSEIFDDQFSVERPDGSNFTLKIRSTKLEDSAMYFCASSPSQGDPAKGPQHFGDGTRLSIL.

This clonotype was observed many times. V is TRBV12-3 or TRBV12-4 and J is TRBJ1-1; D is ambiguous. The V end was cut by 7 bases, the J end by 5 bases, with 17 bases between. There are 14 residues in the CDR3. CDR3 residues: CASTWASSGTEAFF. CDR3 bases: TGTGCCAGCACTTGGGCCTCTAGCGGAACTGAAGCTTTCTTT.

This CDR3 reads CASSEASGGAYNEQFF. The CDR3 nucleotides read TGTGCCAGCAGTGAAGCTAGCGGGGGGGCCTACAATGAGCAGTTCTTC. V gene TRBV6-1 combines with J gene TRBJ2-1, with 11 bases that match TRBD2. Per germline, CDR1 MNHNS and CDR2 SASEGT. With V trimmed by 0 bases and J by 2 bases, 0 bases remained unmatched. The CDR3 is 16 residues long.

This clonotype was detected many times. The V gene is TRBV18, the J gene TRBJ2-2; a possible D gene is TRBD2 (6 bases). The V gene's germline CDR1 is KGHSH and CDR2 LQKENI. Between the trimmed V and J ends, which lost 5 bases and 1 base, there was a span of 11 bases. The CDR3 totals 15 residues. Written as DNA, the CDR3 is TGTGCCAGCTCATCGCTAGCGCGGAACACCGGGGAGCTGTTTTTT. Translation: CASSSLARNTGELFF. Based on the CDR3 plus reference TRBV18 and TRBJ2-2, the full variable domain is NAGVMQNPRHLVRRRGQEARLRCSPMKGHSHVYWYRQLPEEGLKFMVYLQKENIIDESGMPKERFSAEFPKEGPSILRIQQVVRGDSAAYFCASSSLARNTGELFFGEGSRLTVL.